Sequencing of this T cell receptor beta chain was carried out in a study of T cells in Graves' hyperthyroidism and ophthalmopathy. It was RNA transcripts that yielded the amplified TCR beta CDR3 regions. HTBI primers were employed in a first-round RT-PCR of the TCR CDR3. TCRdb itself ran the multiplex PCR reads through MiXCR, one entry per CDR3 protein. The sample consists of about 660,000 distinct CDR3 sequences, less than 45% of them appearing once. This clonotype has a count of ten or more. This CDR3 comprises 13 residues. Per germline, CDR1 SGHRS and CDR2 YFSETQ. Trimming cost V 4 bases and J 6 bases, with 13 bases left between them.

The V and J genes are TRBV5-1 and TRBJ1-2, with D tentatively TRBD1 (6 bases). This sequence was found in an adult man with Graves' disease, either hyperthyroidism or ophthalmopathy (not recorded which). Sequenced input: peripheral blood or thyroid tissue (not recorded which). The CDR3 DNA reads TGCGCCAGCAGCACACAGGGAGATGATGGCTACACCTTC. Protein product: CASSTQGDDGYTF.